The next 25 T cell receptor beta chains were all read from a single sample in a study of T-cell reconstitution after alpha-beta-depleted transplantation in children. A library of TCRbeta sequences, prepared with unique molecular identifiers, was generated. TCRdb re-called the PCR reads with MiXCR, one entry per CDR3 protein. The table shows almost 250,000 distinct CDR3 sequences, with about a quarter occurring only once. The sequences come from PBMCs, collected before TCRalphabeta/CD19-depleted stem cell transplant. These receptors all stem from a girl between 2 and 10 years old with Fanconi anemia, due to receive a stem cell transplant.

V is TRBV7-8 and J is TRBJ2-3; 7 bases are a match to TRBD2. Trimming removed 1 base from V and 8 bases from J; junction bases left unmatched: 9. The germline CDR1 and CDR2 sequences are SGHVS and FQNEAQ. The CDR3 is made up of 15 amino acids. For the CDR3, the DNA is TGTGCCAGCAGCTTAGTTTCACTAGCGAGCGCTACGCAGTATTTT. Protein product: CASSLVSLASATQYF.

This clonotype occurred a few times. The chain employs TRBV20-1 and TRBJ1-2; D is perhaps TRBD1 (5 bases). V was cut by 3 bases and J by 6 bases, with 14 bases left in between. The CDR3 length is 13 residues. Germline loops: CDR1 DFQATT, CDR2 SNEGSKA (reference sequence). CDR3 amino acids: CSASGGDSHGYTF. CDR3 nucleotide sequence: TGCAGTGCTAGTGGGGGGGATTCCCATGGCTACACCTTC.

This clonotype has at least ten counts. This chain connects TRBV5-1 to TRBJ2-1; D is unclear. The V and J ends lost 2 bases and 8 bases respectively, with 8 bases between them. The CDR3 contains 12 residues. The germline V gene encodes CDR1 SGHRS and CDR2 YFSETQ. CDR3: CASSLTSHEQFF. In DNA form, the CDR3 reads TGCGCCAGCAGCTTAACCAGTCATGAGCAGTTCTTC.

The chain employs TRBV20-1 and TRBJ2-5; 7 bases agree with TRBD1. CDR3 length equals 15 residues. V shed 0 bases, J shed 3 bases, and the junction held 7 bases outside the gene matches. Germline values: CDR1 DFQATT, CDR2 SNEGSKA (reference sequence). The CDR3 DNA reads as TGCAGTGCTAGAGATTGGTTAGGGGGCGAAGAGACCCAGTACTTC. Its protein product is CSARDWLGGEETQYF.

This chain connects TRBV9 to TRBJ2-7, with a possible D match to TRBD1 (6 bases). Germline CDR1 is SGDLS and CDR2 is YYNGEE. This CDR3 region has 15 residues. V gave up 4 bases and J gave up 0 bases, with 14 bases separating them. This CDR3 is CASSTEDSSSYEQYF. The CDR3 DNA reads TGTGCCAGCAGCACAGAGGACAGTTCCTCCTACGAGCAGTACTTC.

This clonotype appeared many times. This chain connects TRBV29-1 to TRBJ1-1; D ambiguous. The germline V gene encodes CDR1 SQVTM and CDR2 ANQGSEA. The germline V and J ends were trimmed by 7 bases and 8 bases, with 11 bases remaining between them. This CDR3 spans 10 amino acids. The CDR3 nucleotides read TGCAGCGGGGTGGAGGGAGAAGCTTTCTTT. It is translated as CSGVEGEAFF.

This clonotype was recorded many times. The chain employs TRBV29-1 and TRBJ2-3; TRBD1 agrees at 8 bases. CDR1 SQVTM and CDR2 ANQGSEA come from the germline V gene. This CDR3 is built from 12 residues. V lost 6 bases and J lost 1; bases outside the gene matches: 0. CDR3 loop: CSVDRGTDTQYF. The CDR3 region has the DNA TGCAGCGTGGACAGGGGCACAGATACGCAGTATTTT.

There are a few counts of this clonotype. The rearrangement links TRBV29-1 to TRBJ2-1; 8 bases line up with TRBD1. The V gene end was trimmed by 4 bases and the J gene end by 0 bases; junction bases not matched to a gene: 8. Per germline, CDR1 SQVTM and CDR2 ANQGSEA. The CDR3 has 16 residues. DNA of the CDR3: TGCAGCGTTGGATTACAGGGGGAGACCTCCTACAATGAGCAGTTCTTC. This translates into CSVGLQGETSYNEQFF.

This clonotype was seen repeatedly, ten times or more. CDR3 DNA: TGTGCCAGCAGTCTGGGAGGCGGCTCCTACAATGAGCAGTTCTTC. Protein sequence: CASSLGGGSYNEQFF. The chain has TRBV5-6 and TRBJ2-1; perhaps TRBD2 as D (6 bases). Germline-derived CDR1 and CDR2 are SGHDT and YYEEEE. The CDR3 loop spans 15 amino acids. V was pared by 5 bases and J by 0 bases, with 12 bases between.

J is TRBJ1-2 and V is TRBV5-1, with 7 nucleotides matching TRBD1. V gave up 3 bases and J gave up 3 bases; unmatched junction bases: 2. Germline CDR1 reads SGHRS; CDR2 reads YFSETQ. The CDR3 contains 13 residues. CDR3 protein: CASSWDSHYGYTF. In nucleotides, the CDR3 is TGCGCCAGCAGCTGGGACAGCCACTATGGCTACACCTTC.

The chain is built from TRBV3-1 and TRBJ2-3, with 9 positions matching TRBD2. V shed 6 bases and J 10 bases; nucleotides not matched to a gene: 5. CDR1 LGHDT and CDR2 YNNKEL come from the germline V gene (reference sequence). This CDR3 is 12 amino acids long. The CDR3 loop is CASRPLAGAQYF. In DNA form, the CDR3 reads TGTGCCAGCAGGCCACTAGCGGGTGCGCAGTATTTT.

This clonotype has ten or more counts. CDR3 nucleotides: TGCAGCGTGGGGGGGAGCGGGAGGCCCTACAATGAGCAGTTCTTC. Translating it yields CSVGGSGRPYNEQFF. This rearrangement joins TRBV29-1 to TRBJ2-1, with 9 bases that match TRBD2. Germline CDR1 is SQVTM and CDR2 is ANQGSEA. V lost 6 bases to trimming and J lost 2 bases; unmatched junction nucleotides: 8. This CDR3 region has 15 residues.

The J gene is TRBJ1-1, the V gene TRBV4-1; D perhaps matches TRBD1 (5 bases). CDR1 and CDR2 (germline): MGHRA, YSYEKL. V lost 1 base and J lost 4, with 13 bases in between. This CDR3 is 15 amino acids long. Here the CDR3 reads CASSQAWGAGTEAFF. The CDR3 nucleotides read TGCGCCAGCAGCCAAGCGTGGGGCGCGGGCACTGAAGCTTTCTTT.

In its sample, this clonotype was seen once. This chain links TRBV6-1 with TRBJ2-7; D call uncertain. Trimming removed 6 bases from V and 4 bases from J, with 16 bases in between. The CDR3 loop spans 14 amino acids. CDR1 is MNHNS, CDR2 SASEGT, per germline. CDR3 sequence reads: CASSPNWAEYEQYF. As DNA, the CDR3 is TGTGCCAGCAGCCCTAACTGGGCGGAGTACGAGCAGTACTTC.

This clonotype was picked up many times. This rearrangement joins TRBV5-1 to TRBJ2-3, with 7 bases identical to TRBD1. This CDR3 spans 16 amino acids. The V and J ends lost 3 bases and 4 bases, in that order; junction bases with no gene match: 11. Looked up from germline, CDR1 is SGHRS and CDR2 is YFSETQ. CDR3 residues: CASSSKGALSSDTQYF. In DNA form, the CDR3 reads TGCGCCAGCAGCTCCAAGGGGGCACTGTCGTCAGATACGCAGTATTTT.

This clonotype was seen only once. The chain recombines TRBV28 with TRBJ2-3; possibly TRBD1 or TRBD2 for D (6 bases each). The CDR3 has 16 amino acids. V was shortened by 2 bases and J by 3 bases, with 15 bases between the two germline ends. Germline V gene sequence: CDR1 MDHEN, CDR2 SYDVKM. The DNA of the CDR3 is TGTGCCAGCAGTTTAGGGGGGCATCCTGTAACAGATACGCAGTATTTT. It yields the protein CASSLGGHPVTDTQYF.

This clonotype was seen ten or more times. The chain links TRBV5-1 to TRBJ1-4; tentatively, D is TRBD1 (5 bases). This CDR3 is built from 15 residues. Germline V gene data show CDR1 as SGHRS and CDR2 as YFSETQ. The V and J ends lost 0 bases and 5 bases respectively, with 11 bases between them. The DNA for the CDR3 is TGCGCCAGCAGCTTGGACGACAGTTACAATGAAAAACTGTTTTTT. This translates into CASSLDDSYNEKLFF. Complete variable domain (other parts from reference TRBV5-1 and TRBJ1-4): KAGVTQTPRYLIKTRGQQVTLSCSPISGHRSVSWYQQTPGQGLQFLFEYFSETQRNKGNFPGRFSGRQFSNSRSEMNVSTLELGDSALYLCASSLDDSYNEKLFFGSGTQLSVL.

This clonotype was seen at least ten times. This chain links TRBV6-5 with TRBJ2-1; tentatively, D is TRBD1 (5 bases). The CDR3 spans 15 residues. In germline, CDR1 is MNHEY, CDR2 SVGAGI. V shed 2 bases and J shed 0 bases, with 8 bases lying between them. CDR3 sequence reads: CASSYGAGSYNEQFF. DNA of the CDR3: TGTGCCAGCAGTTACGGGGCTGGCTCCTACAATGAGCAGTTCTTC.

This clonotype was recorded many times. The V and J genes are TRBV12-3 or TRBV12-4 and TRBJ2-5; 7 bases align to TRBD2. Trimming removed 2 bases from V and 2 bases from J; junction bases left unmatched: 5. The CDR3 is 15 residues long. The DNA of the CDR3 is TGTGCCAGCAGTTTACTACTAGCGTTTCAAGAGACCCAGTACTTC. Protein sequence: CASSLLLAFQETQYF.

The chain combines TRBV5-1 with TRBJ2-7, with 10 nucleotides matching TRBD1. Germline lookup yields CDR1 SGHRS and CDR2 YFSETQ. The CDR3 spans 16 residues. V lost 4 bases to trimming and J lost 6 bases; unmatched junction nucleotides: 13. CDR3 coding DNA: TGCGCCAGCAGCAGTTATGTAGGGGACAGGGGCTCCGAGCAGTACTTC. Protein product: CASSSYVGDRGSEQYF. The full variable domain, completed using reference TRBV5-1 and TRBJ2-7, is KAGVTQTPRYLIKTRGQQVTLSCSPISGHRSVSWYQQTPGQGLQFLFEYFSETQRNKGNFPGRFSGRQFSNSRSEMNVSTLELGDSALYLCASSSYVGDRGSEQYFGPGTRLTVT.

This chain connects TRBV6-4 to TRBJ2-1; a possible D gene is TRBD2 (6 bases). Trimming took off 4 bases at V and 4 bases at J, with 14 bases between the two ends. Germline V gives CDR1 MRHNA, CDR2 SNTAGT. This CDR3 contains 15 residues. The CDR3 nucleotides read TGTGCCAGCAGTGTAACGGGAGCTGGATACAATGAGCAGTTCTTC. It specifies CASSVTGAGYNEQFF.

The J gene is TRBJ2-7, the V gene TRBV18; D gene ambiguous. The CDR3 length is 14 residues. Trimming shortened V by 2 bases and J by 0 bases, and 8 bases separated the two germline ends. In germline, CDR1 is KGHSH, CDR2 LQKENI. The CDR3 sequence is CASSPFWGSYEQYF. As DNA, the CDR3 is TGTGCCAGCTCACCATTCTGGGGCTCCTACGAGCAGTACTTC.

The rearrangement joins TRBV28 to TRBJ2-7, with 7 bases lining up with TRBD1. The germline gives CDR1 MDHEN, CDR2 SYDVKM. With V trimmed by 2 bases and J by 2 bases, 3 bases remained unmatched. The CDR3 is made up of 14 amino acids. The CDR3 nucleotides are TGTGCCAGCAGTTTACCGGGACAGCCCTACGAGCAGTACTTC. Translation: CASSLPGQPYEQYF.

This clonotype was observed once. V is TRBV29-1 and J is TRBJ2-3; D gene uncertain. Germline V gene data show CDR1 as SQVTM and CDR2 as ANQGSEA. This CDR3 comprises 13 residues. Trimming took 5 bases from V and 3 from J, leaving 12 bases between them. CDR3 coding DNA: TGCAGCGTTCATCTCGGCGATACAGATACGCAGTATTTT. Its translation: CSVHLGDTDTQYF.

The V gene is TRBV2, the J gene TRBJ1-2; D not resolved. Trimming removed 0 bases at V and 3 bases at J, with 11 bases between. From germline, CDR1 is SNHLY and CDR2 FYNNEI. This CDR3 comprises 15 residues. The CDR3 DNA is TGTGCCAGCAGTGAAGCGGGCGGAGGGCACTATGGCTACACCTTC. It is translated as CASSEAGGGHYGYTF.